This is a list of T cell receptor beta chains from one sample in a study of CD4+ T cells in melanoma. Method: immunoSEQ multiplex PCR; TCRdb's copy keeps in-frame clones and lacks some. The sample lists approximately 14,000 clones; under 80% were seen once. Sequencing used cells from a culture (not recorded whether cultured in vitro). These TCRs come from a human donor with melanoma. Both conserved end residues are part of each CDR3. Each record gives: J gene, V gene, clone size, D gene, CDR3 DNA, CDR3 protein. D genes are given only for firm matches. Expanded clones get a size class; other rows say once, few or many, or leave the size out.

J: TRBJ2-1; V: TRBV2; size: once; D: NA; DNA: TGTGCCCCTAAAGGGTCTGGGGATGAGCAGTTCTTC; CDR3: CAPKGSGDEQFF
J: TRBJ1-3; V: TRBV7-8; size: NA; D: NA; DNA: TGTGCCAGCAGCTCAGGGTACCGAAACACCATATATTTT; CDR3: CASSSGYRNTIYF
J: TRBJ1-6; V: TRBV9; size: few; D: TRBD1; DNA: TGTGCCAGCAGCGTATCCGGGACAGGGGATTCACCCCTCCACTTT; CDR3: CASSVSGTGDSPLHF
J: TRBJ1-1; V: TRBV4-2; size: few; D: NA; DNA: TGTGCCAGCAGCTTTCGGTCGGGAAGAGGTGGCACTGAAGCTTTCTTT; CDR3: CASSFRSGRGGTEAFF
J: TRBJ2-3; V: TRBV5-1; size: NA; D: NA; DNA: TGCGCCAGCAGCTATTACACAGATACGCAGTATTTT; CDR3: CASSYYTDTQYF
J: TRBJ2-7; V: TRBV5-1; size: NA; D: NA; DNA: TGCGCCAGCAGCCTGGGGGGAGAACTCTACGAGCAGTACTTC; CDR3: CASSLGGELYEQYF
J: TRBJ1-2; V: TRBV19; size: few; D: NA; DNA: TGTGCCAGTAGCCCACGGGGCATCGGTGGCTACACCTTC; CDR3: CASSPRGIGGYTF
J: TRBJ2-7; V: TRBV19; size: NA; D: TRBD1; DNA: TGTGCCAGTAAACGGTGGGGACAGGGGATTTACGAGCAGTACTTC; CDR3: CASKRWGQGIYEQYF
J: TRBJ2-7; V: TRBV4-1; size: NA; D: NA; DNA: TGCGCCAGCAGCCACCAGGAGGCCGACGAGGTCTACGGGCAGTACTTC; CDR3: CASSHQEADEVYGQYF
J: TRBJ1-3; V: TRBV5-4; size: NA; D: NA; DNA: TGTGCCAGCAGCTTAACAGGGGGAAACACCATATATTTT; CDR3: CASSLTGGNTIYF
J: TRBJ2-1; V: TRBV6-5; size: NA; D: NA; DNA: TGTGCCAGCAAGGGGGGGGGCTCGGTGTTCTTC; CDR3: CASKGGGSVFF
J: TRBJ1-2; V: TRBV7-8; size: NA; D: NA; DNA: TGTGCCAGCAGCCCGGGTTTCTATGGCTACACCTTC; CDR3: CASSPGFYGYTF
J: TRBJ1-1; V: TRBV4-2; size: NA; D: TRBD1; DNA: TGTGCCAGCAGCACGGACAGGGTGAAGGTCACTGAAGCTTTCTTT; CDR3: CASSTDRVKVTEAFF
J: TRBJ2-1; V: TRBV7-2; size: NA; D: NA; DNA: TGTGCCAGCAGCCGGGACGGATACAATGAGCAGTTCTTC; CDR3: CASSRDGYNEQFF
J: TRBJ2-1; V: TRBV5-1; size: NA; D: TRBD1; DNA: TGCGCCAGCAGCCTGGACAGGGGACGTGAGCAGTTCTTC; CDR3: CASSLDRGREQFF
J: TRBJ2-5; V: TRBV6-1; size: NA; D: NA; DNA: TGTGCCAGCAAAGGAAGCGGAGAGACCCAGTACTTC; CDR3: CASKGSGETQYF
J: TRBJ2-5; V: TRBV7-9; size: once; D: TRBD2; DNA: TGTGCCAGCAGCTTAAAAGAGTTTGCGGGGGGGGAAGAGACCCAGTACTTC; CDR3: CASSLKEFAGGEETQYF
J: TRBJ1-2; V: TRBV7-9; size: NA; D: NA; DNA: TGTGCCAGCAGCCGGACCTGGACGGGTGACTATGGCTACACCTTC; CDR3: CASSRTWTGDYGYTF
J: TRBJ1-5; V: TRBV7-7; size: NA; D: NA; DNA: TGTGCCAGCAGCGCAGGGTATGGCAATCAGCCCCAGCATTTT; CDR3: CASSAGYGNQPQHF
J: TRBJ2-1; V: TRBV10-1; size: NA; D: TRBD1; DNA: TGCGCCAGCAGTGAGTTGGGACAGGTCAAAGAGCAGTTCTTC; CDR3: CASSELGQVKEQFF
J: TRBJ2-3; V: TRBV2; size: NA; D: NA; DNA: TGTGCCAGCAGCCCCAAGGAACGCACAGATACGCAGTATTTT; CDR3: CASSPKERTDTQYF
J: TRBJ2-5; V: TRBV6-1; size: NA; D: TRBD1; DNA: TGTGCCGGCAGCATTGACAGGGAAGAGACCCAGTACTTC; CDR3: CAGSIDREETQYF